The clone carrying this T cell receptor beta chain was found a few times. Antigen unknown. This record comes from a study of T cell responses to AZD1222 COVID-19 vaccine. About the research overall: Analysis merged second doses at about 4 or about 12 weeks. Points from the study as a whole: Donor demographics were predominantly white British with a female majority; clonal diversity may be underestimated. A reported finding is that nearly half of spike-specific TCRs target unmutated variant regions. After two AZD1222 doses, spike-specific TCR breadth and depth rose versus day 0.

Sequenced by immunoSEQ multiplex PCR; TCRdb stores in-frame clones only, minus some. Counted here are 150,000 or so clones, 85% to 95% occurring once; the ten biggest clones make up about 4.5%. Germline assignment: CDR1 MDHEN and CDR2 SYDVKM. The CDR3 totals 15 residues. Trimming removed 4 bases from V and 0 bases from J, with 11 bases in between. This chain links TRBV28 with TRBJ2-3, with D possibly matching TRBD1 (5 bases). The sequencing here drew on peripheral blood, taken on day 0 of AZD1222 vaccination. This sequence originates from an adult in good health. In DNA, the CDR3 is TGTGCCAGCAGTTCGGACATCGCTAGCACAGATACGCAGTATTTT. Translated: CASSSDIASTDTQYF.